This record concerns one T cell receptor beta chain sequence. The antigen this receptor binds is unknown. Base quality data are lacking; no much larger clone is found one base away. TCRbeta CDR3 regions were amplified from genomic DNA by means of the immunoSEQ Assay, a bias-controlled multiplex PCR. Under the source paper's analysis protocol: The number of nucleated cells in each sample was estimated by amplification of reference gene primers within the assay. To quantify the absolute abundance of each unique TCRbeta CDR3 rearrangement, sequence reads were collapsed and filtered. For each sample, productive Simpson clonality was calculated by taking the square root of Simpson's diversity index across productive rearrangements. Imported from immuneACCESS, the table was reduced by TCRdb to in-frame sequences with V and J called. These copies leave out some clones; in studies compared against another copy, an unresolved V gene accounts for under half, and the cause of the remainder is not known. V and J calls plus clone size are reproduced from that table; the DNA served to infer D and trimming. The sample profile shows about 400,000 clones; around nine tenths of them were found once. Of the sample, over 4% is held by the ten largest clones.

Collaborating institutions collected whole blood in K2EDTA tubes following their own protocols. For TCRbeta analysis, collaborators shipped samples as frozen whole blood, isolated PBMCs, or DNA extracted from either of those sample types. The record originates from a study of blood T cell repertoires in COVID-19 (dated by TCRdb to the early 2020s). Regarding the complete study: Collaborator samples came from the United States, Italy and Spain and covered acute and convalescent phases of COVID-19. The prospective study material was composed of cDNA or gDNA derived from T cells, B-cell-depleted T cells, or PBMCs. The dataset comprised deeply sampled blood TCRbeta repertoires from subjects exposed to, actively infected with, or recovered from COVID-19. The repertoires were made available in a free public database intended to serve as a resource for research on the immune response to SARS-CoV-2. The samples were drawn from the first 160 participants of the ongoing ImmuneRACE study and from roughly 1,300 subjects provided by 6 global collaborators. Nearly every sample came with metadata listing a de-identified subject ID, COVID-19 status, age in years and sex. Where HLA class I and class II types were available, the types were taken from metadata supplied by the sample provider, not from assay-based typing.

The CDR3, from cysteine to phenylalanine, totals 14 residues. Only the CDR3 region is kept as DNA, spanning 42 bases read in frame from base 1. V loses 1 base, J loses 5 bases, and the germline ends lie 8 bases apart. The germline V gene provides CDR1 SGHAT and CDR2 FQNNGV. Beyond this particular receptor, the publication reports: How much clinical and demographic metadata was included differed by source and by participant, and the metadata was provided uncurated.

Recombination linked TRBV11-2 to TRBJ2-2; TRBD1 could be the D gene, as 5 bases match. Input material: peripheral blood. This sequence originates from a woman under 40 with acute or convalescent COVID-19. The DNA reads TGTGCCAGCAGCTTAGGTGCAGGGACCGGGGAGCTGTTTTTT. Translated, it reads CASSLGAGTGELFF. Supplemented by the reference TRBV11-2 and TRBJ2-2 proteins around the CDR3, the complete variable domain is EAGVAQSPRYKIIEKRQSVAFWCNPISGHATLYWYQQILGQGPKLLIQFQNNGVVDDSQLPKDRFSAERLKGVDSTLKIQPAKLEDSAVYLCASSLGAGTGELFFGEGSRLTVL.